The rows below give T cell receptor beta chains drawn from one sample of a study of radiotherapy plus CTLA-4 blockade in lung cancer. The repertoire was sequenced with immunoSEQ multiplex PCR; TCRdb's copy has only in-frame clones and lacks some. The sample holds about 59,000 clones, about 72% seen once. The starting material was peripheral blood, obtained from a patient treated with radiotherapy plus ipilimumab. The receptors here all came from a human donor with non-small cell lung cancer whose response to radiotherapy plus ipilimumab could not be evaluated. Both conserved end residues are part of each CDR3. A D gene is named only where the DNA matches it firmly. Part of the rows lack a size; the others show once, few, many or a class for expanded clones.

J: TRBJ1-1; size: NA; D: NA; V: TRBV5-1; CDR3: CASSGTSNTEAFF; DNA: TGCGCCAGCAGCGGGACATCAAACACTGAAGCTTTCTTT
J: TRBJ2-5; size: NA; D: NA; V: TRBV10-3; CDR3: CAISDGGGEETQYF; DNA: TGTGCCATCAGTGATGGCGGCGGGGAAGAGACCCAGTACTTC
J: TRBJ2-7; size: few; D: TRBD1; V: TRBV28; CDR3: CASSFDRQGAHF; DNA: TGTGCCAGCAGTTTCGATCGACAGGGGGCGCACTTC
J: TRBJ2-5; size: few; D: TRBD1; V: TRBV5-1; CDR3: CASSQQGDQETQYF; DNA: TGCGCCAGCAGCCAACAGGGGGATCAAGAGACCCAGTACTTC
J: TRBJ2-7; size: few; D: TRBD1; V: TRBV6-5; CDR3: CASSYGQANYEQYF; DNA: TGTGCCAGCAGTTACGGACAGGCGAACTACGAGCAGTACTTC
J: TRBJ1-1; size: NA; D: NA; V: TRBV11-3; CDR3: CASSLRQRPEAFF; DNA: TGTGCCAGCAGCTTGCGACAGCGTCCTGAAGCTTTCTTT
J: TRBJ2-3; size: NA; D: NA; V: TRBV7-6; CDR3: CASSLTLGAVGTDTQYF; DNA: TGTGCCAGCAGCCTCACGCTGGGAGCGGTCGGCACAGATACGCAGTATTTT
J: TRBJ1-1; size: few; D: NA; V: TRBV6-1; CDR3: CASTPLAAPMTEAFF; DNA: TGTGCCAGCACCCCTCTGGCAGCGCCTATGACTGAAGCTTTCTTT
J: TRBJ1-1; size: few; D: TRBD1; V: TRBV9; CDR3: CASSFTSTGPYTEAFF; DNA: TGTGCCAGCAGTTTTACCTCGACAGGGCCATACACTGAAGCTTTCTTT
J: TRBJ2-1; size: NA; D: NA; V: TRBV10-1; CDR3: CASSKRVLKADYNEQFF; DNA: TGCGCCAGCAGTAAGAGGGTATTGAAGGCCGACTACAATGAGCAGTTCTTC
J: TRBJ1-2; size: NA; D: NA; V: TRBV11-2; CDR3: CASTAVRGRTATNYGYTF; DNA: TGTGCCAGCACAGCGGTGCGGGGCAGGACTGCCACTAACTATGGCTACACCTTC
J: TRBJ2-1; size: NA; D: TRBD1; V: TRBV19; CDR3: CASSMDREGHEQFF; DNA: TGTGCCAGTAGTATGGACAGGGAAGGGCATGAGCAGTTCTTC
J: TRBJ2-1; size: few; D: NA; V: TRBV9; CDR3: CASSVDSSNNEQFF; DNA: TGTGCCAGCAGCGTAGATTCCAGTAACAATGAGCAGTTCTTC
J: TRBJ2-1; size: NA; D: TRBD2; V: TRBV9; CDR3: CASSESLAGPPGLGEQFF; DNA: TGTGCCAGCAGCGAGTCTCTAGCGGGACCCCCGGGGCTCGGTGAGCAGTTCTTC
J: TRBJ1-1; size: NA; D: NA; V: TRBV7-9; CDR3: CASSLAGRRAFF; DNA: TGTGCCAGCAGCTTAGCGGGCAGAAGGGCTTTCTTT
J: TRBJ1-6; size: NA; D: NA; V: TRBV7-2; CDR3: CASSLVGRGNSPLHF; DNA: TGTGCCAGCAGCCTCGTCGGGCGGGGCAATTCACCCCTCCACTTT
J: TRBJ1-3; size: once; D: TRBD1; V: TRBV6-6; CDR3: CASRGQGAGNTIYF; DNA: TGTGCCAGCAGGGGACAGGGAGCAGGAAACACCATATATTTT
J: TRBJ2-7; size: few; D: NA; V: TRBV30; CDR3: CAWSVAERTYEQYF; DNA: TGTGCCTGGAGTGTAGCGGAGCGGACCTACGAGCAGTACTTC
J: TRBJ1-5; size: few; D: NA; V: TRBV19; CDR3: CASSIGAGGNQPQHF; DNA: TGTGCCAGTAGTATAGGAGCAGGGGGCAATCAGCCCCAGCATTTT
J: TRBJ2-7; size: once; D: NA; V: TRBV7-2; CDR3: CASSLEQGPYEQYF; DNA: TGTGCCAGCAGCTTAGAACAGGGACCCTACGAGCAGTACTTC
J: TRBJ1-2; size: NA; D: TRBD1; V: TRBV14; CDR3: CASSRTTGGNYGYTF; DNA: TGTGCCAGCAGCCGAACGACAGGGGGCAACTATGGCTACACCTTC
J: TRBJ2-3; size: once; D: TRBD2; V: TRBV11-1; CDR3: CASSLARETDTQYF; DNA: TGTGCCAGCAGCTTAGCGCGGGAGACAGATACGCAGTATTTT
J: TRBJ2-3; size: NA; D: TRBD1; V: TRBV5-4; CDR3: CASSRTGMTDTQYF; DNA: TGTGCCAGCAGCCGGACAGGGATGACAGATACGCAGTATTTT
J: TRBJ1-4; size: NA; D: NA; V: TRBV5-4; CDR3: CASSLMVGAEKLFF; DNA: TGTGCCAGCAGCTTGATGGTGGGGGCTGAAAAACTGTTTTTT
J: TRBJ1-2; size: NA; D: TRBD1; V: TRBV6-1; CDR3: CASSDLRQGAFDGYGYTF; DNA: TGTGCCAGCAGTGACTTGAGACAGGGGGCCTTTGACGGCTATGGCTACACCTTC
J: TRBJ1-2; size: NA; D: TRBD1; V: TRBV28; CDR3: CASIPPGQGNPTF; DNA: TGTGCCAGCATACCACCCGGACAGGGAAATCCCACCTTC
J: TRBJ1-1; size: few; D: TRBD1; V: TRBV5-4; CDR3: CASSWGQLNTEAFF; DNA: TGTGCCAGCAGCTGGGGACAGCTGAACACTGAAGCTTTCTTT
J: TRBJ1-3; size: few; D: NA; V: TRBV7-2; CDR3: CASSSDFSSGNTIYF; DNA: TGTGCCAGCAGCTCCGACTTTAGCTCTGGAAACACCATATATTTT
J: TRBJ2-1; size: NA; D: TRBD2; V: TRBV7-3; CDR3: CASSLTGGGAWEQFF; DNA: TGTGCCAGCAGCTTAACGGGCGGGGGGGCATGGGAGCAGTTCTTC
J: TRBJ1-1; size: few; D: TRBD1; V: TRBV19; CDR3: CASSRRQGDAHTEAFF; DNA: TGTGCCAGTAGTAGACGACAGGGAGATGCCCATACTGAAGCTTTCTTT
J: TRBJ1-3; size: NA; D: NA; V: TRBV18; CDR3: CASSQGSGNTIYF; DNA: TGTGCCAGCTCTCAGGGTTCTGGAAACACCATATATTTT
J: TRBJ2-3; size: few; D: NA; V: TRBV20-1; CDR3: CSAGAHTQYF; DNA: TGCAGTGCGGGGGCCCATACGCAGTATTTT
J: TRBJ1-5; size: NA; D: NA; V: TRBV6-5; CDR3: CASRPGINLNQPQHF; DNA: TGTGCCAGCAGACCCGGGATAAACTTAAATCAGCCCCAGCATTTT
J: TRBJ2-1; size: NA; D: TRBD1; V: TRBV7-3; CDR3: CASSSPGGFMFF; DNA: TGTGCCAGCAGCTCCCCAGGGGGCTTTATGTTCTTC
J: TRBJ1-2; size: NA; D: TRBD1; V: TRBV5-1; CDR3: CASSRTGTGDGYTF; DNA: TGCGCCAGCAGCAGGACAGGGACAGGGGATGGCTACACCTTC